The present T cell receptor (beta chain) was sequenced within a study of response to subunit inactivated influenza vaccine. With 7 bases removed from V and 0 bases from J, the gap between germline ends came to 13 bases. From germline, CDR1 is LNHDA and CDR2 SQIVND (reference sequence). The CDR3 contains 15 residues. This clonotype was observed a handful of times. Its cognate antigen is unknown. Study-wide results and limits: Few new T cells, the authors suggested, are recruited by each seasonal influenza vaccination.

MiXCR, run by TCRdb on the RT-PCR reads, gives a single entry per CDR3 protein. The top ten hold about a tenth of the sample, which has 290,000 or so distinct CDR3 sequences, roughly 20% seen once. V is TRBV19 and J is TRBJ1-5; D remains ambiguous. This TCR was sampled from a man between 50 and 75 years old who received an inactivated influenza vaccine. The specimen comprised PBMCs from blood, sampled less than 22 months after vaccination. In nucleotides, the CDR3 is TGTGCCAGTACCGAACACGAGAATAGCAATCAGCCCCAGCATTTT. Protein product: CASTEHENSNQPQHF.